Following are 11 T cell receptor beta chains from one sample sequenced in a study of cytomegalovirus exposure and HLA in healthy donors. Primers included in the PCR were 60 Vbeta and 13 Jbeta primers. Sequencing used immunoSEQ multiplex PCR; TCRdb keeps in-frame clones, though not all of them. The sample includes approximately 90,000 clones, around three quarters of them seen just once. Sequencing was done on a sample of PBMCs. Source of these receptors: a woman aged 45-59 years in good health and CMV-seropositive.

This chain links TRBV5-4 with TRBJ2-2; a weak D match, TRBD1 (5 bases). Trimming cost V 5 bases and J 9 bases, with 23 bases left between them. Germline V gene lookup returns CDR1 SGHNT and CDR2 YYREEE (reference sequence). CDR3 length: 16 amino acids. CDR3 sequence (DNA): TGTGCCAGCAGTCACAGGTTGGACACAGTATCCTGGGAGCTGTTTTTT. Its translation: CASSHRLDTVSWELFF.

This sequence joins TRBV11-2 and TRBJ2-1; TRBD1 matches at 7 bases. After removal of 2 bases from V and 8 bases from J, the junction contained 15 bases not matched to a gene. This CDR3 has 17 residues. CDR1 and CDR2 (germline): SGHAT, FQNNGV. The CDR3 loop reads CASSLYPPGKGAYEQFF. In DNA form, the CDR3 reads TGTGCCAGCAGCTTATACCCCCCTGGTAAGGGGGCCTATGAGCAGTTCTTC. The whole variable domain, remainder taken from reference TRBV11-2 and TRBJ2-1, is EAGVAQSPRYKIIEKRQSVAFWCNPISGHATLYWYQQILGQGPKLLIQFQNNGVVDDSQLPKDRFSAERLKGVDSTLKIQPAKLEDSAVYLCASSLYPPGKGAYEQFFGPGTRLTVL.

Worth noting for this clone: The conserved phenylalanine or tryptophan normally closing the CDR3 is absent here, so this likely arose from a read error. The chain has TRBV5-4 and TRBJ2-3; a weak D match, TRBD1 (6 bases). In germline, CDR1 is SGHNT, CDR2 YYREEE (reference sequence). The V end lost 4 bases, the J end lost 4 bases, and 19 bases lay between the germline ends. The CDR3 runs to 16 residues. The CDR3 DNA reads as TGTGCCAGCAGCGGCTCAGGGGCGGGCCCCCCAGATACGCAGTATTCT. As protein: CASSGSGAGPPDTQYS.

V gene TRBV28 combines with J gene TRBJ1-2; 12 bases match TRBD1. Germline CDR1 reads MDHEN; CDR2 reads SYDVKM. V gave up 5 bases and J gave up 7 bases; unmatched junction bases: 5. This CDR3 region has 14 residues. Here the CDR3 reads CASSTGTGGSGYTF. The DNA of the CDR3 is TGTGCCAGCAGTACCGGGACAGGGGGCAGTGGCTACACCTTC.

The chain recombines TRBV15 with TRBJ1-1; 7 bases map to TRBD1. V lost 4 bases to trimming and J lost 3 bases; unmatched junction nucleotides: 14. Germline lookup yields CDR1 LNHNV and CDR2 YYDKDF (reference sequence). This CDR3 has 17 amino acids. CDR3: CATSKNPKRGQDTEAFF. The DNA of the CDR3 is TGTGCCACCAGCAAAAATCCCAAAAGGGGGCAGGACACTGAAGCTTTCTTT.

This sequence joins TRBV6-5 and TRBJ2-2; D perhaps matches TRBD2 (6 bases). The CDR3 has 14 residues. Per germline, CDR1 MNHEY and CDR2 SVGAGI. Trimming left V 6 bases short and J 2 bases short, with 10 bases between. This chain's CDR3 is CASSLRDNTGELFF. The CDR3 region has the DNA TGTGCCAGCAGCTTGCGGGACAACACCGGGGAGCTGTTTTTT.

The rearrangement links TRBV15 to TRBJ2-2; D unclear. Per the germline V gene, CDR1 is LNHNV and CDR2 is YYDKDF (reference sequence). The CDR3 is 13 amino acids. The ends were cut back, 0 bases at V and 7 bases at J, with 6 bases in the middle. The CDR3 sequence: CATSRERYGELFF. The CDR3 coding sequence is TGTGCCACCAGCAGAGAGCGGTACGGGGAGCTGTTTTTT.

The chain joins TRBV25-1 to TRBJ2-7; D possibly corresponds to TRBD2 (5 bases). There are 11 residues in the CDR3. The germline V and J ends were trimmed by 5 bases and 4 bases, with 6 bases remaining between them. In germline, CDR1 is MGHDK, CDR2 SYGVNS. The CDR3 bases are TGTGCCAGCAGTTGGGAGTACGAGCAGTACTTC. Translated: CASSWEYEQYF.

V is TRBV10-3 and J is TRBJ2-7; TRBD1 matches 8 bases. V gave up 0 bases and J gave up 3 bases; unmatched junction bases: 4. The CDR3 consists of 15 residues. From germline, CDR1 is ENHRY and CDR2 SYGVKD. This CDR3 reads CAISESGQGSYEQYF. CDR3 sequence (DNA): TGTGCCATCAGTGAGTCAGGACAGGGCAGCTACGAGCAGTACTTC.

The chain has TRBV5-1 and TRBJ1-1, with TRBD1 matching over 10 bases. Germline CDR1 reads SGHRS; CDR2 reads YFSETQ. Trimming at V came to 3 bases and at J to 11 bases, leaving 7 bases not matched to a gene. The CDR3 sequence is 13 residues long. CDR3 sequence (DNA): TGCGCCAGCAGCTCAGACAGGGGGCGCGAGGCTTTCTTT. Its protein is CASSSDRGREAFF.

The DNA of the CDR3 is TGTGCCAGCAGTTGGCAAGGCGGAGAGACCCAGTACTTC. Its protein is CASSWQGGETQYF. The chain uses TRBV27 and TRBJ2-5; D unresolved. The CDR3 has 13 residues. V lost 4 bases and J lost 4, with 10 bases in between. Germline CDR1 reads MNHEY; CDR2 reads SMNVEV (reference sequence).